The next 9 T cell receptor beta chains were all read from a single sample in a study of blood T cell repertoires in COVID-19 (dated by TCRdb to the early 2020s). The library was made by the immunoSEQ multiplex PCR assay. The clones in this table, taken by TCRdb from immuneACCESS, are in-frame only. Not every clone is retained; where verified, under half of the shortfall comes from an unresolved V gene, and the cause of the rest is unknown. Within this sample are about 80,000 clones, with around 80% of them counted one time only. Together, the top ten hold 10% to 15% of the sample. Sequences were obtained from peripheral blood. The receptor source for this set is a man older than 75 with acute or convalescent COVID-19.

This clone was detected a few times. The J gene is TRBJ1-1, the V gene TRBV2, with 10 bases lining up with TRBD1. V was pared by 6 bases and J by 5 bases, with 9 bases of the junction left unmatched. The CDR3 length is 15 residues. The germline V gene has CDR1 SNHLY and CDR2 FYNNEI. The CDR3 reads CASSADRGRSTEAFF. The CDR3 coding sequence is TGTGCCAGCAGCGCCGACAGGGGGCGAAGTACTGAAGCTTTCTTT.

V is TRBV3-1 (or the pseudogene TRBV3-2) and J is TRBJ1-4, with D perhaps TRBD1 (6 bases). In germline, CDR1 is LGHDT, CDR2 YNNKEL (reference sequence). Trimming cost V 0 bases and J 5 bases, with 10 bases left between them. The CDR3 is 15 amino acids. CDR3 in amino acids: CASSQDAQGNEKLFF. The DNA for the CDR3 is TGTGCCAGCAGCCAAGATGCGCAGGGGAATGAAAAACTGTTTTTT.

This clone has more than one count but fewer than ten. The J gene is TRBJ1-1, the V gene TRBV12-5; no clear D gene. Germline V lookup: CDR1 LGHNT, CDR2 FRNRAP. V was shortened by 2 bases and J by 3 bases, with 7 bases between the two germline ends. CDR3 size: 13 residues. DNA of the CDR3: TGTGCTAGTGGTTTGTATGCGTACACTGAAGCTTTCTTT. This translates into CASGLYAYTEAFF.

The genes are TRBV5-1 and TRBJ1-2; D might be TRBD1 (6 bases). Germline lookup yields CDR1 SGHRS and CDR2 YFSETQ. The CDR3 loop spans 14 amino acids. Trimming stripped 0 bases from V and 3 bases from J, with 9 bases between. CDR3 residues: CASSLGPGDYGYTF. CDR3 DNA: TGCGCCAGCAGCTTGGGTCCAGGGGACTATGGCTACACCTTC. The full variable domain, rest sourced from reference TRBV5-1 and TRBJ1-2, is KAGVTQTPRYLIKTRGQQVTLSCSPISGHRSVSWYQQTPGQGLQFLFEYFSETQRNKGNFPGRFSGRQFSNSRSEMNVSTLELGDSALYLCASSLGPGDYGYTFGSGTRLTVV.

Comment on this clone: Other DNA variants within this sample encode the same CDR3. The chain joins TRBV5-1 to TRBJ1-2; 8 bases map to TRBD1. The germline V gene encodes CDR1 SGHRS and CDR2 YFSETQ. V gave up 0 bases and J gave up 4 bases; unmatched junction bases: 2. The CDR3 extends over 14 amino acids. The DNA for the CDR3 is TGCGCCAGCAGCTTGGTTACAGGGGGCTATGGCTACACCTTC. Residues: CASSLVTGGYGYTF.

The J gene is TRBJ2-2, the V gene TRBV12-5, with a tentative D call TRBD2 (5 bases). This CDR3 is 14 amino acids long. CDR1 is LGHNT and CDR2 is FRNRAP in the germline V gene. The ends were cut back, 5 bases at V and 7 bases at J, with 14 bases in the middle. The CDR3 sequence is CASGPRAAIGELFF. CDR3 in DNA: TGTGCTAGTGGTCCGAGGGCTGCGATCGGGGAGCTGTTTTTT. The full variable domain, completed using reference TRBV12-5 and TRBJ2-2, is DARVTQTPRHKVTEMGQEVTMRCQPILGHNTVFWYRQTMMQGLELLAYFRNRAPLDDSGMPKDRFSAEMPDATLATLKIQPSEPRDSAVYFCASGPRAAIGELFFGEGSRLTVL.

The J gene is TRBJ1-1, the V gene TRBV5-1, with D possibly matching TRBD1 (6 bases). Per the germline V gene, CDR1 is SGHRS and CDR2 is YFSETQ. The CDR3 has 14 amino acids. The V end was cut by 3 bases, the J end by 2 bases, with 11 bases between. CDR3 coding DNA: TGCGCCAGCAGCTCCCGGACAGCTAACACTGAAGCTTTCTTT. It encodes CASSSRTANTEAFF.

The gene calls are TRBV6-5 and TRBJ2-7; 8 nucleotides agree with TRBD2. Germline trimming cut 7 bases from V and 6 bases from J; bases unmatched to any gene: 11. CDR1 and CDR2 (germline): MNHEY, SVGAGI. The CDR3 runs 14 residues. The CDR3 reads CASTVERGHGEQYF. The CDR3 DNA reads as TGTGCCAGCACCGTTGAGCGGGGGCACGGCGAGCAGTACTTC.

This clone is a singleton in its sample. CDR3 amino acids: CATKYGTGVNQPQHF. In nucleotides, the CDR3 is TGTGCCACCAAATACGGGACAGGGGTCAATCAGCCCCAGCATTTT. V is TRBV2 and J is TRBJ1-5; 10 bases fit TRBD1. The CDR3 runs to 15 residues. The germline V gene has CDR1 SNHLY and CDR2 FYNNEI. The V segment lost 10 bases and the J segment 3 bases; nucleotides outside the gene matches: 9.